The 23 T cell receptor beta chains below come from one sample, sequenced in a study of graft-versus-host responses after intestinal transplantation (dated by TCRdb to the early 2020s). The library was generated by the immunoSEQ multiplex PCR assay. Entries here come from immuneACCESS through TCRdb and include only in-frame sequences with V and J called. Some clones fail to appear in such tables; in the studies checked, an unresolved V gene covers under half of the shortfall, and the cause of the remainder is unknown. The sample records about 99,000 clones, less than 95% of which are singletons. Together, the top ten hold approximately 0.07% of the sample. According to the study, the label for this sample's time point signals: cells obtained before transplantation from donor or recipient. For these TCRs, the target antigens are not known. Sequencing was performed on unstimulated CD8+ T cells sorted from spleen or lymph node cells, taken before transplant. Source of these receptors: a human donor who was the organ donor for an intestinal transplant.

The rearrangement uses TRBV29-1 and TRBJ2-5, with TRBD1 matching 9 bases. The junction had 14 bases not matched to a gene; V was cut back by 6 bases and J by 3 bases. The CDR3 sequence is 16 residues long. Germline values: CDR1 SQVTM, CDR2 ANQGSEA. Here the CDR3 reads CSVNRGLGEAEETQYF. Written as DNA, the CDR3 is TGCAGCGTCAACAGGGGGCTGGGGGAGGCCGAAGAGACCCAGTACTTC.

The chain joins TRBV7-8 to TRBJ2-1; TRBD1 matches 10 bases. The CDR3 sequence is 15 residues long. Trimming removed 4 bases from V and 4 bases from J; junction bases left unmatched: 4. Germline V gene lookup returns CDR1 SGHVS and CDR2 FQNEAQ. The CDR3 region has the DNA TGTGCCAGCAGCTCCGACAGGGGGCTATACAATGAGCAGTTCTTC. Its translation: CASSSDRGLYNEQFF.

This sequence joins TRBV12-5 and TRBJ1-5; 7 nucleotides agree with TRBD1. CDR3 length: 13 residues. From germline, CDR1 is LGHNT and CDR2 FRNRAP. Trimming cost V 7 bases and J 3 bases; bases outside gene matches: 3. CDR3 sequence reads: CASDQGDNQPQHF. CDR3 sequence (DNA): TGTGCTAGTGACCAGGGGGACAATCAGCCCCAGCATTTT.

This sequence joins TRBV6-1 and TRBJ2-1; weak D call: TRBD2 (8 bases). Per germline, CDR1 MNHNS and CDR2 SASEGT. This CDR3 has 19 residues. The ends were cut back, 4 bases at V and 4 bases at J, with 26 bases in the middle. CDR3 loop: CASSGGGPLRASGYNEQFF. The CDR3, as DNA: TGTGCCAGCAGTGGAGGGGGCCCCTTGAGGGCTAGCGGGTACAATGAGCAGTTCTTC.

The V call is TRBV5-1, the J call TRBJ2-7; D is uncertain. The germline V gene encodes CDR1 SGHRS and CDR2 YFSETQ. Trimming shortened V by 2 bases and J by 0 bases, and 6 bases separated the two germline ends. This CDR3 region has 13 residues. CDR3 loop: CASSLTPSYEQYF. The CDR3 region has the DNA TGCGCCAGCAGCTTAACTCCCTCCTACGAGCAGTACTTC.

The CDR3 nucleotides are TGTGCCAGCAGCTACCAGGGGCGCGAAGCTTTCTTT. This codes for CASSYQGREAFF. The chain links TRBV5-4 to TRBJ1-1, with D maybe TRBD1 (6 bases). Deletions cut 3 bases from V and 8 bases from J, with 11 bases between. Germline CDR1 is SGHNT and CDR2 is YYREEE (reference sequence). This CDR3 is built from 12 residues.

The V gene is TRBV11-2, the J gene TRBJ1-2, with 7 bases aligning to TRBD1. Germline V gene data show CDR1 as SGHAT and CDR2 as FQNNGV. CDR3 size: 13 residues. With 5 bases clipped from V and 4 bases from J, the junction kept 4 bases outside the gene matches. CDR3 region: CASSQQGLYGYTF. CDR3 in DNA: TGTGCCAGCAGCCAACAGGGGCTCTATGGCTACACCTTC.

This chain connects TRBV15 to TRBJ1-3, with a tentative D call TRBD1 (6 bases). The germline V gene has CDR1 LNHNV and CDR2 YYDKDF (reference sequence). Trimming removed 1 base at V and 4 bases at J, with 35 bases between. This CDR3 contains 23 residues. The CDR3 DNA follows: TGTGCCACCAGCAGAGCTAAGCAGTGCTGTGATTGGACAGTCTTCGTCTCCGGAAACACCATATATTTT. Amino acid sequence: CATSRAKQCCDWTVFVSGNTIYF.

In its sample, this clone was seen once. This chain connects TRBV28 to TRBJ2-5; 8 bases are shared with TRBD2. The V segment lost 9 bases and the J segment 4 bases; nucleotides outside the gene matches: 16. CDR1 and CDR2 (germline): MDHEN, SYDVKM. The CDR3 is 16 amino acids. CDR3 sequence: CASTYRDPGGGETQYF. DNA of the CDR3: TGTGCCAGTACTTACCGGGACCCCGGGGGGGGAGAGACCCAGTACTTC.

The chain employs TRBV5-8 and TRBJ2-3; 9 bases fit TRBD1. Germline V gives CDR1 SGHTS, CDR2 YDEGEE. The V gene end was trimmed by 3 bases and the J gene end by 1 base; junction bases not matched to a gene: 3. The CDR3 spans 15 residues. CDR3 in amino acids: CASSWHRGRTDTQYF. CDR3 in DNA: TGTGCCAGCAGCTGGCACAGGGGGCGCACAGATACGCAGTATTTT.

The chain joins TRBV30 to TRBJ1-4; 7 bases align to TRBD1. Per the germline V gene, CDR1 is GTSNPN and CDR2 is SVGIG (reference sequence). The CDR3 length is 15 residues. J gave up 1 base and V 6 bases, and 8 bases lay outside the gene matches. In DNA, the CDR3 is TGTGCCTGCATAACAGGGGTCGGAACTAATGAAAAACTGTTTTTT. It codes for CACITGVGTNEKLFF.

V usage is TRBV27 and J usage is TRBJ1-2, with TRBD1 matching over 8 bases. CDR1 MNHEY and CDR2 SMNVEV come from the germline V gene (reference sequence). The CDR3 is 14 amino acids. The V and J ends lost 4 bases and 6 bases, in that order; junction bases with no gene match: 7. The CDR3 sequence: CASSSAGGVNGYTF. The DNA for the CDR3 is TGTGCCAGCAGTTCTGCAGGGGGCGTTAATGGCTACACCTTC.

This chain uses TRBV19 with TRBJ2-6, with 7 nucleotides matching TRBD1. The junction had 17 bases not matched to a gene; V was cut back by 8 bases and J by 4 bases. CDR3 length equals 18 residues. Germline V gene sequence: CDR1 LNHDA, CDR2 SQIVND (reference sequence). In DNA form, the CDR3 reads TGTGCCAGTGGCCCAGGGCCCTTCAGGGGGAGAGGGGCCAACGTCCTGACTTTC. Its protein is CASGPGPFRGRGANVLTF.

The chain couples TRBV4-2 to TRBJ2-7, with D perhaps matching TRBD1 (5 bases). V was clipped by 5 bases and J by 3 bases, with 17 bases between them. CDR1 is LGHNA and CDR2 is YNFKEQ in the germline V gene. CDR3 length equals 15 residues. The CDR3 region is CASSLTEDSNYEQYF. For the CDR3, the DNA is TGTGCCAGCAGCTTAACAGAAGACAGCAACTACGAGCAGTACTTC.

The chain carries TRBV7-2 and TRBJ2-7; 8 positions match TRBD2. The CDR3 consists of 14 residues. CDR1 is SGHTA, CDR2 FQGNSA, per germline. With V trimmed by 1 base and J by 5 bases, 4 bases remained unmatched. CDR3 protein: CASSLGGSGNEQYF. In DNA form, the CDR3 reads TGTGCCAGCAGCTTAGGTGGTAGCGGGAACGAGCAGTACTTC.

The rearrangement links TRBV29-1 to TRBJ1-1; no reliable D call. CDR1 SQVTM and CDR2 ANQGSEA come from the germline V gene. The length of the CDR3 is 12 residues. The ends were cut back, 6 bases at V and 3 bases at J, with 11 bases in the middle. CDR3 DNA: TGCAGCGTCGAGGTTGGCTACACTGAAGCTTTCTTT. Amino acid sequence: CSVEVGYTEAFF.

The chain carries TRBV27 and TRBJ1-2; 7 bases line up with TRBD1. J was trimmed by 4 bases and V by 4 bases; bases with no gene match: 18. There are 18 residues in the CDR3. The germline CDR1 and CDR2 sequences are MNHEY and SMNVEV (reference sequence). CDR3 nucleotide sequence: TGTGCCAGCAGTTCATACGGGGGGGGCAGGACAGGTTTCTATGGCTACACCTTC. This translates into CASSSYGGGRTGFYGYTF.

CDR3 in amino acids: CASSNRGTTEAFF. DNA of the CDR3: TGCGCCAGCAGCAACAGGGGAACGACTGAAGCTTTCTTT. The chain uses TRBV4-1 and TRBJ1-1, with 7 bases that match TRBD1. The J segment lost 5 bases and the V segment lost 5 bases, leaving 5 bases of the junction unmatched. Per the germline V gene, CDR1 is MGHRA and CDR2 is YSYEKL. The CDR3 consists of 13 residues.

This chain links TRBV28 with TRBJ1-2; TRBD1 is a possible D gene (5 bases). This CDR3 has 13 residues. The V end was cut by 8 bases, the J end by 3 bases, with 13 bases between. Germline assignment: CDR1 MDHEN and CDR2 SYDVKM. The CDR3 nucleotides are TGTGCCAGCGACAGAGCGGGGGACTATGGCTACACCTTC. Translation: CASDRAGDYGYTF.

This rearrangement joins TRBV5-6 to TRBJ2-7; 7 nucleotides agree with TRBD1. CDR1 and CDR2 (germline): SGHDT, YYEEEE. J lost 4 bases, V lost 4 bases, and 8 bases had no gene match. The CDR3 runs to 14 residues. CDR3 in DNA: TGTGCCAGCAGCCAGGGACAGATCCTTTACGAGCAGTACTTC. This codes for CASSQGQILYEQYF.

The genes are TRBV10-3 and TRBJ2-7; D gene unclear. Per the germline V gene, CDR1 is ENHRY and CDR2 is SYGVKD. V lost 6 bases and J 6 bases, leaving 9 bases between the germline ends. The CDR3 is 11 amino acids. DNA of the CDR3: TGTGCCATCAGCCTACGAGGCGAGCAGTACTTC. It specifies CAISLRGEQYF.

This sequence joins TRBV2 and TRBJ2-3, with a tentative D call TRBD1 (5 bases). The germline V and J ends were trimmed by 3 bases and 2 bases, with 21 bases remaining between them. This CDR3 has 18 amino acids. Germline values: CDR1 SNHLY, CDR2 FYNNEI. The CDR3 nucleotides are TGTGCCAGCAGTGAGATTTTTGGTGGGGCAATTCACACAGATACGCAGTATTTT. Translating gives CASSEIFGGAIHTDTQYF.

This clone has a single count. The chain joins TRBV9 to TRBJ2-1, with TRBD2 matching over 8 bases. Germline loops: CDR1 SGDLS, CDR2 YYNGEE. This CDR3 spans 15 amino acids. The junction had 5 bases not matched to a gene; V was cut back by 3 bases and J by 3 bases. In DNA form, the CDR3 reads TGTGCCAGCAGCGCTGGACTAGCCTTCTACAATGAGCAGTTCTTC. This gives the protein CASSAGLAFYNEQFF.